This section outlines one T cell receptor beta chain sequence together with its context. CDR1 is SGHNT and CDR2 is YYREEE in the germline V gene (reference sequence). The V end lost 2 bases, the J end lost 6 bases, and 6 bases lay between the germline ends. The CDR3 has 12 amino acids. The sample is drawn from a study of OX40 agonist ivuxolimab in advanced cancers. The data were produced by immunoSEQ multiplex PCR, yet TCRdb's version contains in-frame clones alone and is incomplete. The sample consists of about 53,000 clones, approximately 92% of them appearing once. The chain links TRBV5-4 to TRBJ2-1; D is undetermined. This TCR was recovered from an adult with an advanced solid tumor such as melanoma, head and neck, liver or kidney cancer. The sample in question was CD4+ or CD8+ T cells sorted from blood, obtained in a trial of the OX40 agonist ivuxolimab. CDR3 in amino acids: CASSFEVNEQFF. The CDR3 DNA follows: TGTGCCAGCAGCTTTGAGGTCAATGAGCAGTTCTTC.